The present T cell receptor beta chain was sequenced within a study of T cell responses to AZD1222 COVID-19 vaccine. The CDR3 sequence is 12 residues long. V was pared by 3 bases and J by 5 bases, with 7 bases between. Germline loops: CDR1 LGHNT, CDR2 FRNRAP. Libraries were prepared by immunoSEQ multiplex PCR; TCRdb keeps only in-frame clonotypes and omits some of them. The data contain approximately 140,000 clones, 80% to 95% of them singletons. The clonotype comes from an adult in good health. The sample in question was peripheral blood, obtained on day 0 of AZD1222 vaccination. The gene calls are TRBV12-5 and TRBJ2-5; D not resolved. Here the CDR3 DNA reads TGTGCTAGTGGTTTAGAGTGGGAGACCCAGTACTTC. It encodes CASGLEWETQYF.